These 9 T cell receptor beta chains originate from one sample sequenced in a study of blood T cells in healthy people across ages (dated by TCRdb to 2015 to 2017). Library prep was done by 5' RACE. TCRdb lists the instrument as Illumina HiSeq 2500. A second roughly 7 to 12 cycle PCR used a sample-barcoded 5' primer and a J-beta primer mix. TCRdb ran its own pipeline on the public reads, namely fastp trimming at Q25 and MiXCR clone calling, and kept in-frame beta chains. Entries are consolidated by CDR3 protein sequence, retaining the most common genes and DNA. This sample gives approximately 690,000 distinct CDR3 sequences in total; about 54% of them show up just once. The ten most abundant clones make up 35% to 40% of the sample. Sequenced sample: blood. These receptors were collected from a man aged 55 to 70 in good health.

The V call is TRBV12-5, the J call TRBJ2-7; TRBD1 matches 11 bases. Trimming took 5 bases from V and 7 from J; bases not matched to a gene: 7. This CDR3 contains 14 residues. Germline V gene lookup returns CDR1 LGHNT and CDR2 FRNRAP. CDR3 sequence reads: CASGPGQGAGEQYF. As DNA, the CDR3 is TGTGCTAGTGGTCCCGGACAGGGGGCTGGTGAGCAGTACTTC.

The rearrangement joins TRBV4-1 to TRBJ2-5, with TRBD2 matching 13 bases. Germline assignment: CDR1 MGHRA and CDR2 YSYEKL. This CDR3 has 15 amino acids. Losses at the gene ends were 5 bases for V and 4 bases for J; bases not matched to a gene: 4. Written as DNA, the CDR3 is TGCGCCAGCAGCGGCGGGACTAGCGGGATAGAGACCCAGTACTTC. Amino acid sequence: CASSGGTSGIETQYF.

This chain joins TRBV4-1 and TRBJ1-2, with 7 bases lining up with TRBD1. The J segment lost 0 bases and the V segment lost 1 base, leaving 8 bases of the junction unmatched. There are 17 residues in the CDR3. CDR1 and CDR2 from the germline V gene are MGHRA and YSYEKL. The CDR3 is CASSQAPGQEANYGYTF. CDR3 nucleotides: TGCGCCAGCAGCCAAGCCCCCGGACAGGAAGCTAACTATGGCTACACCTTC.

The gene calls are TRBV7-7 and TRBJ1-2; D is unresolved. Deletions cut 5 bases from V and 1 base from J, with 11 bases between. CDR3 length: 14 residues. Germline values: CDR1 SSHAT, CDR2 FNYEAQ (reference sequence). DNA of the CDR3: TGTGCCAGCAGCGCCCCCCGCGTTAACTATGGCTACACCTTC. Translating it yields CASSAPRVNYGYTF.

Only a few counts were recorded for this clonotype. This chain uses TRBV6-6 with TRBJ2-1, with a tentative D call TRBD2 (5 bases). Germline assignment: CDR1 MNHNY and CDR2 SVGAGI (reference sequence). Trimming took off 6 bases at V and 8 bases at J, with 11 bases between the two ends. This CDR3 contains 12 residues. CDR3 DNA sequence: TGTGCCAGCAGCCGGTCGGGGTATGAGCAGTTCTTC. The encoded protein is CASSRSGYEQFF.

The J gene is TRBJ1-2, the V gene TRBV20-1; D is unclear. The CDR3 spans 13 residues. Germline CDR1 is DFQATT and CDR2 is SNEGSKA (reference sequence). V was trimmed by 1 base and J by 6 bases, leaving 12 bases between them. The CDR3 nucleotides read TGCAGTGCTAGAGCGTCCGGGGTGGATGGCTACACCTTC. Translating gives CSARASGVDGYTF.

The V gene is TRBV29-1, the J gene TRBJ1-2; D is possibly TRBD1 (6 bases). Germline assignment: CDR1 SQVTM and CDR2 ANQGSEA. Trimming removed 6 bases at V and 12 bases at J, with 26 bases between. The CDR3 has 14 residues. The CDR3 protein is CSVNRGGRGKGNTF. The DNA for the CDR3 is TGCAGCGTCAATCGTGGGGGCAGGGGCAAGGGAAACACCTTC.

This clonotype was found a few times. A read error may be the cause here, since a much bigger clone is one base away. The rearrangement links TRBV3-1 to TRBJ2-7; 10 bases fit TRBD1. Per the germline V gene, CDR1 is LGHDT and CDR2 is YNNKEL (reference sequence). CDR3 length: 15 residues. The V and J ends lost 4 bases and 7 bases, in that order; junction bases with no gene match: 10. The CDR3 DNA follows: TGTGCCAGCAGCCTCGGACAGGGGGTCTACAATGAGCAGTACTTC. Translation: CASSLGQGVYNEQYF.

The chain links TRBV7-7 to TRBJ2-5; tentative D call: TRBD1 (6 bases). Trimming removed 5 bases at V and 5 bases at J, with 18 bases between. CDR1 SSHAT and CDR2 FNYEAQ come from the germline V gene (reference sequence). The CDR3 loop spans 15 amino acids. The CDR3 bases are TGTGCCAGCAGCCGTAGTGGGTTCCAGGGGGAGACCCAGTACTTC. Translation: CASSRSGFQGETQYF.